Listed here is a single TCR beta chain. Its antigen specificity is not known. No base-level quality is on record; no much larger clone is a single base apart. Read against the paper, the sample's time point label means: cells obtained before transplantation from donor or recipient. CD3+CD4+ and CD3+CD8+ populations were FACS-sorted from unstimulated pre-transplant donor and recipient cells taken from spleen or lymph nodes. The data belong to a study of graft-versus-host responses after intestinal transplantation (dated by TCRdb to about 2021). Background for the entire study: Recipients received multivisceral, liver-intestinal, or isolated intestinal transplants. After intestinal transplantation, graft-versus-host and host-versus-graft alloreactive T cell clones were followed in the graft, circulation and bone marrow using bulk TCR-beta CDR3 sequencing. The cohort enrolled around 25 intestinal transplant recipients including one retransplant, and a few patients lacking pretransplant specimens were excluded. Donor T cell macrochimerism was defined as a peak of at least 4% donor T cells among recipient peripheral blood mononuclear cells. Alloreactive clones were identified by sequencing pre-transplant mixed lymphocyte reaction products and comparing them with unstimulated pre-transplant donor and recipient T cells. Anti-thymocyte globulin induction was given to all recipients, followed by maintenance tacrolimus and steroids for approximately 3 years. Samples from a few later patients were sequenced in-house on an Illumina MiSeq with MiXCR processing rather than by the commercial service.

CDR1 and CDR2 (SGDLS, YYNGEE) derive from the germline V gene. Taken from cysteine to phenylalanine, the CDR3 has 16 residues. Only the CDR3 portion is preserved as DNA: 48 bases, with reading frame beginning at the first base. Trimming accounts for 4 bases at V and 4 bases at J, while the number of junction bases matched to no gene is 7. Points the paper makes about the study in general: The conclusions were limited by the relatively low number and heterogeneity of the intestinal transplant patients. GvH clones were detected in recipient bone marrow, and some of these GvH clones were observed earlier in ileal mucosa or blood, consistent with an intestinal mucosal origin. Early after transplant, peak levels of circulating GvH clones were associated with declines in HvG clones. High GvH to HvG T cell clonal ratios were observed in the allografts of patients with donor T cell macrochimerism.

Library creation used the immunoSEQ multiplex PCR assay. In most patients, genomic DNA was isolated using the Qiagen DNeasy Blood and Tissue Kit and sent frozen to Adaptive Biotechnologies for TCR sequencing. For most patients, high-throughput TCR-beta CDR3 sequencing of genomic DNA was performed by Adaptive Biotechnologies. In the source study's methods: TCR sequencing data were retrieved from Adaptive's ImmunoSEQ software for 15 to 20 patients, whereas a few other patients were processed with MiXCR and VDJtools. To correct CD4 versus CD8 sorting errors, any sequence found in both subsets at a frequency ratio below 5:1 was removed. CDR3 nucleotide sequences shared between donor and recipient were removed because the origin of such sequences could not be assigned. To be classed as alloreactive, a clone needed at least 2-fold expansion over unstimulated cells and a minimum CFSE-low frequency of 0.002% (template counts) or 0.001% (read counts). Mappable clones were those detected in sequenced pre-transplant spleen, lymph node, or MLR CFSE-low populations of the donor or recipient. Cumulative frequency of alloreactive clones was calculated as a percentage of all sequences weighted by copy number. TCRdb retrieved this table from immuneACCESS and kept in-frame rearrangements only. Not all clones are present; in checked studies, unresolved V genes account for under half, and no reason is known for the remainder. Clone size and the V and J calls come from that table; the DNA yielded D and trimming. The sample profile shows about 88,000 clones; around 90% of them were found once. Around 0.11% of the sample is held by the ten biggest clonotypes.

This sequence originates from a human donor who received an intestinal transplant. The receptor chain draws on TRBV9 and TRBJ2-3, and 12 junction bases match TRBD2. The sample in question was unstimulated CD4+ T cells sorted from spleen or lymph node cells, obtained before intestinal transplant. The CDR3 here reads CASSHGLAGFADTQYF. The nucleotide sequence reads TGTGCCAGCAGCCATGGACTAGCGGGGTTCGCAGATACGCAGTATTTT.